One T cell receptor (beta chain) is described in this entry. Its antigen remains unidentified. Data came from immunoSEQ multiplex PCR; TCRdb stores just in-frame clones and leaves some out. In the table there are some 88,000 clones, about 90% of which are singletons. This sample was taken from a study of T cell responses to AZD1222 COVID-19 vaccine. Points from the study as a whole: Only a handful of individuals given AZD1222 were seropositive at baseline. There were vaccine-associated CD4 TCRs across spike, dominant at 160-218 and 743-854. Nearly half of unique spike-specific TCRs reportedly avoided B.1.351 and B.1.1.7 mutated regions.

Germline-derived CDR1 and CDR2 are PRHDT and FYEKMQ (reference sequence). The V gene end was trimmed by 4 bases and the J gene end by 2 bases; junction bases not matched to a gene: 7. The CDR3 covers 15 residues. The chain uses TRBV13 and TRBJ2-7; 8 bases map to TRBD1. The material was peripheral blood, obtained on day 0 of AZD1222 vaccination. The receptor comes from an adult in good health. Here the CDR3 DNA reads TGTGCCAGCAGCTCCACGACACAGGGGGCCTACGAGCAGTACTTC. This gives the protein CASSSTTQGAYEQYF.